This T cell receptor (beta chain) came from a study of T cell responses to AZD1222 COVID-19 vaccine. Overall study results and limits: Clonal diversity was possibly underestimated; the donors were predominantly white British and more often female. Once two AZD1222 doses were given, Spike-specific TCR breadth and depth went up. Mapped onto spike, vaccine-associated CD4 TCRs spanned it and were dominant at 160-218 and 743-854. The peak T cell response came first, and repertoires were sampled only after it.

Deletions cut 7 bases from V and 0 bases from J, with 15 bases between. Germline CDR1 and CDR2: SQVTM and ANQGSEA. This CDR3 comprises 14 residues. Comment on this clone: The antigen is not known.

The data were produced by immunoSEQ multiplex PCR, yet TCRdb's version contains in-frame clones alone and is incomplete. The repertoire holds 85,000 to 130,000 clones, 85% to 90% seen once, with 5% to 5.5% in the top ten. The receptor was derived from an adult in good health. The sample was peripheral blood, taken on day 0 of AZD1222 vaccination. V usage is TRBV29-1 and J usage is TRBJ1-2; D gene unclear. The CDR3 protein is CSAGRSEANYGYTF. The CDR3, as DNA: TGCAGCGCCGGCCGGTCAGAAGCTAACTATGGCTACACCTTC.